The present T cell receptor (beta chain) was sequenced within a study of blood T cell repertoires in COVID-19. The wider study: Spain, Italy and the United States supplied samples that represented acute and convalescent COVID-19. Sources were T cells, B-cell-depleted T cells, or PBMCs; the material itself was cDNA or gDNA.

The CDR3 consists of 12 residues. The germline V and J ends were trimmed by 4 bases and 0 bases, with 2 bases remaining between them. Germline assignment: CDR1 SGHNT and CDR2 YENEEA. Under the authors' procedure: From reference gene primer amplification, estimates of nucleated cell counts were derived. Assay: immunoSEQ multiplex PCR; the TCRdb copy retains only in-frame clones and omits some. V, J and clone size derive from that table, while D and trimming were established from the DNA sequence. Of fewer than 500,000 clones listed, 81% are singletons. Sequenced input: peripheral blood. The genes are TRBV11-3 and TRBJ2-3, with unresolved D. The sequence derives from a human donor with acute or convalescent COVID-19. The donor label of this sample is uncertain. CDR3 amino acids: CASSSSTDTQYF. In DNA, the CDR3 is TGTGCCAGCAGCTCGAGCACAGATACGCAGTATTTT.